This T cell receptor beta chain was identified in a study of glioma-infiltrating T cells after dendritic cell vaccination. Study overall: Three intradermal dendritic cell vaccine injections were given every two weeks.

Regarding the study as a whole: Estimated pretreatment TIL content predicted outcome after dendritic cell vaccination.

A note on this clone: Its antigen is unknown.

Isocitrate dehydrogenase mutation was absent in all glioblastoma patients. The CDR3 length is 14 residues. Germline V gene sequence: CDR1 MGHRA, CDR2 YSYEKL. The V gene end was trimmed by 7 bases and the J gene end by 3 bases; junction bases not matched to a gene: 9. Libraries were prepared by immunoSEQ multiplex PCR; TCRdb keeps only in-frame clonotypes and omits some of them. The table has more than 100,000 clones, 80% to 90% seen once. This receptor was identified in a human donor with glioblastoma. The chain combines TRBV4-1 with TRBJ2-7, with 7 bases matching TRBD1. Here the sequenced sample was blood, taken before dendritic cell vaccination. The CDR3 region has the DNA TGCGCCAGCACCAAGAATTACAGGGGCTACGAGCAGTACTTC. This encodes CASTKNYRGYEQYF.